This record covers a single T cell receptor beta chain. The antigen is not known. Clones were read by immunoSEQ multiplex PCR, and TCRdb kept only the in-frame ones, dropping some. The table lists 150,000 or so clones, about 88% of them singletons. Germline values: CDR1 MNHNS, CDR2 SASEGT. This CDR3 has 14 amino acids. V was shortened by 4 bases and J by 7 bases, with 13 bases between the two germline ends. The data derive from a study of cytomegalovirus exposure and HLA in healthy donors. Study summary: The platform used for the 120 validation repertoires matched that of the 500 to 850 first-cohort repertoires, a later analysis reported.

Study results and caveats: In vitro assays verified that three CMV-associated chains recognized CMV antigens specifically. There were some public TCRs occurring in many donors, but most TCR sequences were rare. Researchers counted about 150 TCR beta chains as cytomegalovirus-associated.

The receptor was derived from a young woman in good health and CMV-seronegative. The specimen was PBMCs. The chain is built from TRBV6-1 and TRBJ1-4, with a tentative D call TRBD1 (5 bases). CDR3 DNA: TGTGCCAGCAGTGTGATGGGGGGGACTGAAAAACTGTTTTTT. Its protein product is CASSVMGGTEKLFF.